This T cell receptor beta chain was recovered during a study of cytomegalovirus exposure and HLA in healthy donors. Clones were sequenced by immunoSEQ multiplex PCR, and TCRdb holds only the in-frame ones, with some missing. This table has some 350,000 clones, about nine tenths appearing once. With V trimmed by 0 bases and J by 6 bases, 12 bases remained unmatched. Germline V CDR1 and CDR2: SQVTM, ANQGSEA. There are 19 residues in the CDR3. Among the 100 to 150 subjects of the validation cohort, separate from the approximately 670-subject first cohort, were the donors. Findings of the study overall: Using the classifier, cytomegalovirus status was reportedly diagnosed with high specificity and sensitivity.

For this clone: Its antigen is unidentified.

This TCR was sampled from a woman in her 30s in good health and CMV-seropositive. The chain links TRBV29-1 to TRBJ2-6, with 12 bases lining up with TRBD1. The specimen sequenced was PBMCs. In nucleotides, the CDR3 is TGCAGCGTTGAAGATTGGGGACAGGGGGCGACGGCCCCGGCCAACGTCCTGACTTTC. It codes for CSVEDWGQGATAPANVLTF.